Below, 21 T cell receptor beta chains from the same sample are listed, as sequenced in a study of shared clonotypes between healthy human individuals. Repertoires were generated with immunoSEQ multiplex PCR, while TCRdb's copy carries only in-frame clones and drops some. Of about 2.1 million clones detected, 85% to 95% appear once; the ten largest clones hold under 2%. Naive CD8 cells, CD45RO-negative and positively selected for CCR7, excluded terminally differentiated effector memory CD45RA+ cells. Sequenced sample: naive CD8+ T cells from PBMCs. These receptor sequences come from a man aged 18-30 years in good health. Some clones in this sample may be carry-over from other donors' samples.

The genes are TRBV7-9 and TRBJ1-5; D unresolved. Germline CDR1 SEHNR, CDR2 FQNEAQ (reference sequence). The V end lost 4 bases, the J end lost 0 bases, and 4 bases lay between the germline ends. CDR3 length equals 13 residues. As DNA, the CDR3 is TGTGCCAGCAGCTCCTATAGCAATCAGCCCCAGCATTTT. It codes for CASSSYSNQPQHF.

The chain employs TRBV5-1 and TRBJ2-5; D might be TRBD1 or TRBD2, each matching 6 bases. This CDR3 is 15 amino acids long. Germline CDR1 is SGHRS and CDR2 is YFSETQ. The ends were cut back, 4 bases at V and 5 bases at J, with 18 bases in the middle. For the CDR3, the DNA is TGCGCCAGCAGCAAAGAGAGGGGGGCGTTGGAGACCCAGTACTTC. Its translation is CASSKERGALETQYF.

The V gene is TRBV9, the J gene TRBJ2-7; D is undetermined. CDR1 is SGDLS and CDR2 is YYNGEE in the germline V gene. V dropped 4 bases and J dropped 1 base, with 18 bases sitting between them. CDR3 length equals 16 residues. The DNA for the CDR3 is TGTGCCAGCAGCCCTAGAGTGACACATCTATCCTACGAGCAGTACTTC. Translation: CASSPRVTHLSYEQYF. The variable domain in full, completed from reference TRBV9 and TRBJ2-7, reads DSGVTQTPKHLITATGQRVTLRCSPRSGDLSVYWYQQSLDQGLQFLIQYYNGEERAKGNILERFSAQQFPDLHSELNLSSLELGDSALYFCASSPRVTHLSYEQYFGPGTRLTVT.

This chain joins TRBV7-9 and TRBJ2-1, with 8 bases identical to TRBD2. This CDR3 comprises 15 residues. CDR1 and CDR2 from the germline V gene are SEHNR and FQNEAQ (reference sequence). V was clipped by 0 bases and J by 4 bases; unmatched bases: 2. The CDR3 reads CASSLASGGYNEQFF. The CDR3 DNA sequence: TGTGCCAGCAGCTTAGCGAGCGGGGGATACAATGAGCAGTTCTTC.

This sequence joins TRBV29-1 and TRBJ2-7, with unresolved D. The germline CDR1 and CDR2 sequences are SQVTM and ANQGSEA. The CDR3 consists of 11 residues. The V and J ends lost 1 base and 6 bases respectively, with 7 bases between them. DNA for the CDR3: TGCAGCGTTGAAGGCCCCCTCGAGCAGTACTTC. Translating it yields CSVEGPLEQYF.

This clone came up once. The sample has other DNA sequences that encode this CDR3 too. The chain carries TRBV27 and TRBJ2-1; 7 bases align to TRBD1. This CDR3 has 13 residues. The J segment lost 6 bases and the V segment lost 5 bases, leaving 4 bases of the junction unmatched. Germline CDR1 and CDR2: MNHEY and SMNVEV (reference sequence). In nucleotides, the CDR3 is TGTGCCAGCAGTCTGGGACAGCTCAATGAGCAGTTCTTC. It encodes CASSLGQLNEQFF.

This chain joins TRBV7-9 and TRBJ2-1; no definite D call. Per germline, CDR1 SEHNR and CDR2 FQNEAQ (reference sequence). Trimming stripped 1 base from V and 16 bases from J, with 14 bases between. The CDR3 spans 12 residues. CDR3 in DNA: TGTGCCAGCAGCTTAGAAGCTGGCCAGATTTTCTTC. Its protein is CASSLEAGQIFF.

A single count supports this clone. The rearrangement links TRBV5-6 to TRBJ2-7; D perhaps matches TRBD2 (5 bases). The CDR3 is made up of 14 amino acids. Germline CDR1 and CDR2: SGHDT and YYEEEE. Trimming took 6 bases from V and 3 from J, leaving 16 bases between them. CDR3 DNA: TGTGCCAGCACCCGGGGAGACAACCTCTACGAGCAGTACTTC. Protein: CASTRGDNLYEQYF.

CDR3 region: CASSHPGRAENIQYF. The CDR3 nucleotides read TGTGCCAGCAGCCACCCGGGCAGGGCGGAAAACATTCAGTACTTC. The genes are TRBV4-2 and TRBJ2-4, with TRBD1 as a possible D gene (5 bases). In germline, CDR1 is LGHNA, CDR2 YNFKEQ. The CDR3 consists of 15 residues. The germline V and J ends were trimmed by 3 bases and 5 bases, with 14 bases remaining between them.

J is TRBJ2-3 and V is TRBV4-3; 8 positions match TRBD1. With 0 bases clipped from V and 4 bases from J, the junction kept 9 bases outside the gene matches. The CDR3 runs 17 residues. Germline CDR1 LGHNA, CDR2 YSLEER. The CDR3 sequence: CASSQEGQDRDPDTQYF. The CDR3 bases are TGCGCCAGCAGCCAAGAGGGTCAGGACAGGGACCCAGATACGCAGTATTTT.

The CDR3 reads CASSPRGATGELFF. CDR3 DNA: TGTGCCAGCAGCCCCCGTGGGGCCACCGGGGAGCTGTTTTTT. This rearrangement joins TRBV6-5 to TRBJ2-2; possible D gene TRBD1, 5 bases. CDR3 size: 14 residues. Looked up from germline, CDR1 is MNHEY and CDR2 is SVGAGI. V dropped 6 bases and J dropped 4 bases, with 12 bases sitting between them.

The chain couples TRBV27 to TRBJ2-3; no definite D call. In germline, CDR1 is MNHEY, CDR2 SMNVEV (reference sequence). Trimming stripped 6 bases from V and 2 bases from J, with 9 bases between. CDR3 length: 13 amino acids. The CDR3: CASRQQNTDTQYF. The CDR3 DNA reads TGTGCCAGCAGACAACAGAACACAGATACGCAGTATTTT.

The rearrangement uses TRBV5-3 and TRBJ2-3; D not resolved. TRBV5-3 falls under the ORF class, with uncertain function. The CDR3 has 16 residues. Trimming shortened V by 1 base and J by 6 bases, and 18 bases separated the two germline ends. The CDR3 DNA follows: TGTGCCAGAAGCTTGAGCCGGGTAACGACACTCGATACGCAGTATTTT. Translated, it gives CARSLSRVTTLDTQYF.

This chain connects TRBV28 to TRBJ1-1, with 8 bases lining up with TRBD1. The trim removed 7 bases at V and 6 bases at J, leaving 10 bases unmatched. The CDR3 is made up of 14 amino acids. Germline V CDR1 and CDR2: MDHEN, SYDVKM. The CDR3 loop is CASTRSGGVPEAFF. The CDR3 DNA reads as TGTGCCAGCACCCGATCAGGGGGCGTCCCTGAAGCTTTCTTT. The full variable domain, rest sourced from reference TRBV28 and TRBJ1-1, is DVKVTQSSRYLVKRTGEKVFLECVQDMDHENMFWYRQDPGLGLRLIYFSYDVKMKEKGDIPEGYSVSREKKERFSLILESASTNQTSMYLCASTRSGGVPEAFFGQGTRLTVV.

CDR3 sequence reads: CASIGTSGSIDEQYF. As DNA, the CDR3 is TGTGCCAGCATCGGGACTAGCGGGAGCATAGACGAGCAGTACTTC. The rearrangement uses TRBV7-9 and TRBJ2-7, with 14 bases aligning to TRBD2. The CDR3 loop spans 15 amino acids. The ends lost 7 bases at V and 5 bases at J; junction bases unmatched: 7. Germline V gene sequence: CDR1 SEHNR, CDR2 FQNEAQ (reference sequence).

The chain joins TRBV29-1 to TRBJ2-3; 9 nucleotides agree with TRBD1. After removal of 4 bases from V and 4 bases from J, the junction contained 9 bases not matched to a gene. There are 15 residues in the CDR3. CDR1 and CDR2 from the germline V gene are SQVTM and ANQGSEA. The CDR3 DNA is TGCAGCGTTGCAATGGCGGGACAGGGTGCAGATACGCAGTATTTT. It specifies CSVAMAGQGADTQYF.

The chain couples TRBV18 to TRBJ2-1; D gene ambiguous. Per germline, CDR1 KGHSH and CDR2 LQKENI. With 6 bases removed from V and 8 bases from J, the gap between germline ends came to 11 bases. There are 12 residues in the CDR3. The CDR3 loop is CASSPPWDEQFF. CDR3 nucleotides: TGTGCCAGCTCTCCTCCCTGGGATGAGCAGTTCTTC.

The rearrangement joins TRBV10-3 to TRBJ2-3; TRBD1 might be the D (6 bases). CDR1 and CDR2 (germline): ENHRY, SYGVKD. This CDR3 is 17 amino acids long. Trimming took 6 bases from V and 1 from J, leaving 20 bases between them. The CDR3 DNA is TGTGCCATCAGAGCGACAACCGGGACAACTGGCACAGATACGCAGTATTTT. It yields the protein CAIRATTGTTGTDTQYF.

The rearrangement joins TRBV9 to TRBJ2-1, with a tentative D call TRBD2 (5 bases). Trimming took 3 bases from V and 1 from J, leaving 11 bases between them. The CDR3 runs 15 residues. Per the germline V gene, CDR1 is SGDLS and CDR2 is YYNGEE. Here the CDR3 reads CASSGEAESYNEQFF. DNA for the CDR3: TGTGCCAGCAGCGGAGAAGCGGAATCCTACAATGAGCAGTTCTTC.

V is TRBV6-1 and J is TRBJ1-4, with D uncertain. Trimming stripped 2 bases from V and 2 bases from J, with 3 bases between. The CDR3 loop spans 13 amino acids. Germline values: CDR1 MNHNS, CDR2 SASEGT. CDR3 sequence reads: CASSEWTNEKLFF. CDR3 in DNA: TGTGCCAGCAGTGAATGGACTAATGAAAAACTGTTTTTT.

This chain joins TRBV5-4 and TRBJ1-4; 9 positions agree with TRBD1. This CDR3 region has 15 residues. Trimming at V came to 4 bases and at J to 8 bases, leaving 9 bases not matched to a gene. Per germline, CDR1 SGHNT and CDR2 YYREEE (reference sequence). The CDR3: CASSQLTGGREKLFF. The DNA for the CDR3 is TGTGCCAGCAGCCAGCTAACAGGGGGCCGGGAAAAACTGTTTTTT.